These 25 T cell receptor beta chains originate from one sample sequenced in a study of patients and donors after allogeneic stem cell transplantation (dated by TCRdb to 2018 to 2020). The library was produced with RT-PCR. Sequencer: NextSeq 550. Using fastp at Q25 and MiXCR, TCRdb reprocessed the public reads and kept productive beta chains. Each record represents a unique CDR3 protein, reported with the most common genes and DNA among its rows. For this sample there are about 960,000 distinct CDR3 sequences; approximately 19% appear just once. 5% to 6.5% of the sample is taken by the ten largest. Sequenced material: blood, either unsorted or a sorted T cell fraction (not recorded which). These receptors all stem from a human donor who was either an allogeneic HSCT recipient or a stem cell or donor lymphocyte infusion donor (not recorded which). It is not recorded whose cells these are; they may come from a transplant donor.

The CDR3 coding sequence is TGTGCCAGCGGGTCCCCCTTGGCTAGCACAGATACGCAGTATTTT. Encoded protein: CASGSPLASTDTQYF. The chain has TRBV12-3 or TRBV12-4 and TRBJ2-3, with unresolved D. This CDR3 has 15 amino acids. Trimming took 8 bases from V and 0 from J, leaving 15 bases between them.

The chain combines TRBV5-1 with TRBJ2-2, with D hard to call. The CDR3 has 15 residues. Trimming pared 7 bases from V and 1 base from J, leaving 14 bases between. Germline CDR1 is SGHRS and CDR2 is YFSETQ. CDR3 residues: CASAAMGLNTGELFF. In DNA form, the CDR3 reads TGCGCCAGCGCCGCGATGGGTCTGAACACCGGGGAGCTGTTTTTT.

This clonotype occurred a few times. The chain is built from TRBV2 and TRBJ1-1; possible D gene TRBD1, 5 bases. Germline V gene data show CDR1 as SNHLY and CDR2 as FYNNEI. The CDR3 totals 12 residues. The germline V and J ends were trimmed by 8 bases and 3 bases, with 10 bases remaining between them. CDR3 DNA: TGTGCCAGCGTCTTAGGGGACACTGAAGCTTTCTTT. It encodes CASVLGDTEAFF.

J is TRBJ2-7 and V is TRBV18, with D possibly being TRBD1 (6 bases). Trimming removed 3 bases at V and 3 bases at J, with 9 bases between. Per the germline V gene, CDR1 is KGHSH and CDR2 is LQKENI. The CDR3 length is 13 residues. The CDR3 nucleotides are TGTGCCAGCTCACCTTACAGGGACTACGAGCAGTACTTC. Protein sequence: CASSPYRDYEQYF.

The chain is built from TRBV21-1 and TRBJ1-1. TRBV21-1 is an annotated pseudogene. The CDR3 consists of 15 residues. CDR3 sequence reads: CASSKYQTMNTEAFF. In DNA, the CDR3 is TGTGCCAGCAGCAAATACCAGACAATGAACACTGAAGCTTTCTTT.

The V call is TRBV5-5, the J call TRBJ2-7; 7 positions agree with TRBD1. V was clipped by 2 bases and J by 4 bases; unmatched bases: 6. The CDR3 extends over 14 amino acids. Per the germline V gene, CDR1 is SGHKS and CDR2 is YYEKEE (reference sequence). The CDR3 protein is CASSFRDRLYEQYF. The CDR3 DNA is TGTGCCAGCAGCTTCCGGGACAGATTATACGAGCAGTACTTC. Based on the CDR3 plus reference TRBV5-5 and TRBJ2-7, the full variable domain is DAGVTQSPTHLIKTRGQQVTLRCSPISGHKSVSWYQQVLGQGPQFIFQYYEKEERGRGNFPDRFSARQFPNYSSELNVNALLLGDSALYLCASSFRDRLYEQYFGPGTRLTVT.

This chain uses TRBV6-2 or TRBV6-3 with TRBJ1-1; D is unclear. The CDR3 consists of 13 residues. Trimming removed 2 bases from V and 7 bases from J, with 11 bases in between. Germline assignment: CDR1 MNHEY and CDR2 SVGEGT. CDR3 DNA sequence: TGTGCCAGCAGTTACCTGTCAGCCCTTGAAGCTTTCTTT. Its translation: CASSYLSALEAFF.

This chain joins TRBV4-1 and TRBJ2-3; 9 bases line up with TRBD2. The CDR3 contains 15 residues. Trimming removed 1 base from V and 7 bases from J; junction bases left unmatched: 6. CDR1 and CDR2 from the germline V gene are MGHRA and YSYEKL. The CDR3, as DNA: TGCGCCAGCAGCCAAGCGGCGGGGGGGGACCATACGCAGTATTTT. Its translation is CASSQAAGGDHTQYF.

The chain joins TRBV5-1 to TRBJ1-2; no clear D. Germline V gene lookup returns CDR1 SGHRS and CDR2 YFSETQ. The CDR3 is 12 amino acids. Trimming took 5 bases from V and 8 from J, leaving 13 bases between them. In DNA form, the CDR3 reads TGCGCCAGCAGTCCTCCCATGGGGGGCTACACCTTC. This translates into CASSPPMGGYTF.

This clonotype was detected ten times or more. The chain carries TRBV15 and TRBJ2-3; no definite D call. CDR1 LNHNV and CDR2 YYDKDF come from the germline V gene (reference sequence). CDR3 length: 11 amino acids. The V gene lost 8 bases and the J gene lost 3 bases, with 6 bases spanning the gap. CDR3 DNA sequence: TGTGCCACCGGGGTGACAGATACGCAGTATTTT. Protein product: CATGVTDTQYF.

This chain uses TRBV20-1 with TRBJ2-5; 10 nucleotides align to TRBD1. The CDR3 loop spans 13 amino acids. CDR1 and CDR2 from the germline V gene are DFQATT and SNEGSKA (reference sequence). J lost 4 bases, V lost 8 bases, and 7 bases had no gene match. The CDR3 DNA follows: TGCAGTACCAAGGGACAGGGGCCAGAGACCCAGTACTTC. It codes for CSTKGQGPETQYF.

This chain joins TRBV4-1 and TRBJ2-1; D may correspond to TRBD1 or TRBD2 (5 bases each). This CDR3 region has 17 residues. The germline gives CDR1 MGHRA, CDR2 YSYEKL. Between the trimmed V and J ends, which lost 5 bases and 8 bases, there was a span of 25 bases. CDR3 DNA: TGCGCCAGCAGCACGGTCGACATACTAAGGGACCATTATGAGCAGTTCTTC. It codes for CASSTVDILRDHYEQFF.

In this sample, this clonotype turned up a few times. The DNA for the CDR3 is TGCGCCAGCAGCTCCAATGGGATAGACCAGCCCCAGCATTTT. It is translated as CASSSNGIDQPQHF. The chain combines TRBV5-1 with TRBJ1-5; D not resolved. Trimming removed 3 bases at V and 7 bases at J, with 14 bases between. Germline-derived CDR1 and CDR2 are SGHRS and YFSETQ. The CDR3 runs to 14 residues.

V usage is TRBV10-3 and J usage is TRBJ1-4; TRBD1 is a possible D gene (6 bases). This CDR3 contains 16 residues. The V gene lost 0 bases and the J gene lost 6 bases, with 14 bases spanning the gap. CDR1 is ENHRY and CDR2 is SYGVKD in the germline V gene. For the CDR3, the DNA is TGTGCCATCAGTGAGTCTAGGGGGAAGCGAGATGAAAAACTGTTTTTT. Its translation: CAISESRGKRDEKLFF.

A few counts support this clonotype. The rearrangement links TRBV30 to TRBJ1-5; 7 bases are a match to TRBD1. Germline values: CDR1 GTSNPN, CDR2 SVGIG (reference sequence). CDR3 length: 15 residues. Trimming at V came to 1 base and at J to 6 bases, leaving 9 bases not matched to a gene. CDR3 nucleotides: TGTGCCTGGAGTGACAGGGGATGGAGAGGTCAGCCCCAGCATTTT. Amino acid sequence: CAWSDRGWRGQPQHF. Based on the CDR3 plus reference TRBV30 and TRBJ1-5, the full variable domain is SQTIHQWPATLVQPVGSPLSLECTVEGTSNPNLYWYRQAAGRGLQLLFYSVGIGQISSEVPQNLSASRPQDRQFILSSKKLLLSDSGFYLCAWSDRGWRGQPQHFGDGTRLSIL.

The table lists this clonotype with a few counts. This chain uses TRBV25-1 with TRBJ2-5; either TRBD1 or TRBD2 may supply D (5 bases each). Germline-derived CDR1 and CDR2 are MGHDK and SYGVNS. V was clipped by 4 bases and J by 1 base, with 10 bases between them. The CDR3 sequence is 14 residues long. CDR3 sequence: CASSATEGQETQYF. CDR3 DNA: TGTGCCAGCAGTGCGACAGAGGGCCAAGAGACCCAGTACTTC. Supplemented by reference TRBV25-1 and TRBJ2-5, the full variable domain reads EADIYQTPRYLVIGTGKKITLECSQTMGHDKMYWYQQDPGMELHLIHYSYGVNSTEKGDLSSESTVSRIRTEHFPLTLESARPSHTSQYLCASSATEGQETQYFGPGTRLLVL.

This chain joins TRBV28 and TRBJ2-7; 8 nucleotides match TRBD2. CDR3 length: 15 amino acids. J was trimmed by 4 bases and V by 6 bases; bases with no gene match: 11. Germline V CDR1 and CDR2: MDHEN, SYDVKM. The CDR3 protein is CASRMGSSGPYEQYF. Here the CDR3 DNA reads TGTGCCAGCAGAATGGGGTCTAGCGGGCCATACGAGCAGTACTTC. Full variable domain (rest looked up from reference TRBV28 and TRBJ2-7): DVKVTQSSRYLVKRTGEKVFLECVQDMDHENMFWYRQDPGLGLRLIYFSYDVKMKEKGDIPEGYSVSREKKERFSLILESASTNQTSMYLCASRMGSSGPYEQYFGPGTRLTVT.

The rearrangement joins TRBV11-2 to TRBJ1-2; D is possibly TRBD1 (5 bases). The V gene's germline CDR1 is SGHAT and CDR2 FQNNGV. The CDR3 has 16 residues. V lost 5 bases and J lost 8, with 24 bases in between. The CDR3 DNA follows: TGTGCCAGCAGCGATGTCAATTCCGGGGCCCTAAGGGGCTACACCTTC. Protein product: CASSDVNSGALRGYTF.

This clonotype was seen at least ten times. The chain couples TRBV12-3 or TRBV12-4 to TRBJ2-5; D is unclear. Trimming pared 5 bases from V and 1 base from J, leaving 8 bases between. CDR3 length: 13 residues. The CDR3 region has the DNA TGTGCCAGCAGTCGGGCCATCCAAGAGACCCAGTACTTC. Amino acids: CASSRAIQETQYF.

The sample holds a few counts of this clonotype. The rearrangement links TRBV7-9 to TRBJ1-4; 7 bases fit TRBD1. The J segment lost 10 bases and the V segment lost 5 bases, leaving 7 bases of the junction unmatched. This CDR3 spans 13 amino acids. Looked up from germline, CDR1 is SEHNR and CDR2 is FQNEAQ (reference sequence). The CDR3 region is CASSREGAGKLFF. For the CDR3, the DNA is TGTGCCAGCAGCCGTGAGGGGGCGGGAAAACTGTTTTTT.

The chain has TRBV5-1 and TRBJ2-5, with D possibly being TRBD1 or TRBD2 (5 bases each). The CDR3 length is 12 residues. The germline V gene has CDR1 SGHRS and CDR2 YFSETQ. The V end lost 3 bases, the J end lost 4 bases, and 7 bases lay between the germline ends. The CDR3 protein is CASSWGSETQYF. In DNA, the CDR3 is TGCGCCAGCAGCTGGGGGTCAGAGACCCAGTACTTC. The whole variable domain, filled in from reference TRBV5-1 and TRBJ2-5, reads KAGVTQTPRYLIKTRGQQVTLSCSPISGHRSVSWYQQTPGQGLQFLFEYFSETQRNKGNFPGRFSGRQFSNSRSEMNVSTLELGDSALYLCASSWGSETQYFGPGTRLLVL.

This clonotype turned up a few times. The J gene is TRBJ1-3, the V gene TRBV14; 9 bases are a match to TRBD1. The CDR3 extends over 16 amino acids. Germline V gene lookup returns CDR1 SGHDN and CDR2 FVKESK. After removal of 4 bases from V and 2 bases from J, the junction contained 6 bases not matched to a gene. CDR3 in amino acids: CASSRRDREAGNTIYF. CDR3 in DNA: TGTGCCAGCAGCCGAAGGGACAGGGAAGCTGGAAACACCATATATTTT.

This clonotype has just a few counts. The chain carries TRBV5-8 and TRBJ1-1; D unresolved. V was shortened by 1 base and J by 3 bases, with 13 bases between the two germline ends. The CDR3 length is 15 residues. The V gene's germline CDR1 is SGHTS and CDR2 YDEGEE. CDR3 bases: TGTGCCAGCAGCTTGCGCGGAGCGCTTTACACTGAAGCTTTCTTT. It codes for CASSLRGALYTEAFF.

The chain's CDR3 is CASSRLVDEQFF. For the CDR3, the DNA is TGTGCCAGTAGTCGGCTCGTCGATGAGCAGTTCTTC. The chain carries TRBV19 and TRBJ2-1, with D uncertain. Germline CDR1 reads LNHDA; CDR2 reads SQIVND (reference sequence). V lost 5 bases to trimming and J lost 8 bases, with 10 bases between them. The CDR3 covers 12 residues.

CDR3 sequence: CASTRRAALNTDTQYF. DNA for the CDR3: TGTGCCAGCACCCGTCGGGCGGCCCTAAACACAGATACGCAGTATTTT. The chain uses TRBV2 and TRBJ2-3; D remains unclear. Germline V CDR1 and CDR2: SNHLY, FYNNEI. V was clipped by 7 bases and J by 2 bases, with 19 bases between them. The CDR3 consists of 16 residues.